This TCR beta chain was profiled in a study of T-cell memory formation after mild COVID-19. Each CDR3 protein gets one entry after TCRdb re-called the 5' RACE reads with MiXCR. This repertoire shows 450,000 to 650,000 distinct CDR3 sequences, about 20% found once; its top ten account for about 8.2%. The CDR3 length is 15 residues. V was clipped by 6 bases and J by 2 bases; unmatched bases: 5. Sequenced input: PBMCs or a T cell subset sorted from them (not recorded which). This clonotype was obtained from an adult woman who had mild COVID-19 (a few samples of this study predate the infection). Cell type and time point are not known. This sequence joins TRBV12-3 or TRBV12-4 and TRBJ2-7; 12 bases are a match to TRBD2. The CDR3 DNA reads TGTGCCAGCAGACTAGCGGGAGGTCCCACCTACGAGCAGTACTTC. It encodes CASRLAGGPTYEQYF.